This T cell receptor (beta chain) was sequenced during a study of shared clonotypes between healthy human individuals. The protocol was immunoSEQ multiplex PCR, while the TCRdb copy is restricted to in-frame clones and leaves out a portion. The sample lists some 2.3 million clones, more than 80% occurring once. Deletions cut 1 base from V and 2 bases from J, with 15 bases between. The CDR3 is 16 residues long. The V gene's germline CDR1 is SGHRS and CDR2 YFSETQ. The genes are TRBV5-1 and TRBJ1-1; a possible D gene is TRBD1 (6 bases). The sequenced sample was naive CD4+ T cells from PBMCs. Stated subset: CD45RA+ positively selected. This sequence was found in a man in his late teens or twenties in good health. Some clones in this sample may be carry-over from other donors' samples. The CDR3 DNA is TGCGCCAGCAGCTTGCAGGGGTCTGCCCGTAACACTGAAGCTTTCTTT. Amino acid sequence: CASSLQGSARNTEAFF.